Presented here are 24 T cell receptor beta chains from one specimen sequenced in a study of T cell responses to AZD1222 COVID-19 vaccine. TCRdb's table, derived via immunoSEQ multiplex PCR, lists solely in-frame clones and lacks some. This table has tens of thousands of clones, approximately 90% appearing once. The input for sequencing was peripheral blood, taken 28 days after the second AZD1222 dose. The receptors stem from an adult who received the AZD1222 COVID-19 vaccine.

The chain combines TRBV29-1 with TRBJ2-3; D is perhaps TRBD2 (6 bases). Germline CDR1 SQVTM, CDR2 ANQGSEA. This CDR3 has 14 residues. Between the trimmed V and J ends, which lost 5 bases and 0 bases, there was a span of 12 bases. The CDR3 DNA is TGCAGCGTTCGTCGGGAGCCGAGCACAGATACGCAGTATTTT. Protein product: CSVRREPSTDTQYF.

A single count supports this clone. This chain joins TRBV5-4 and TRBJ2-5; no clear D gene. CDR1 is SGHNT, CDR2 YYREEE, per germline (reference sequence). The CDR3 has 13 amino acids. With 0 bases removed from V and 1 base from J, the gap between germline ends came to 4 bases. CDR3 nucleotides: TGTGCCAGCAGCTTGGCGACCCAAGAGACCCAGTACTTC. It translates to CASSLATQETQYF.

This rearrangement joins TRBV19 to TRBJ2-5; 7 nucleotides agree with TRBD1. V shed 10 bases and J 4 bases; nucleotides not matched to a gene: 9. Germline CDR1 LNHDA, CDR2 SQIVND (reference sequence). This CDR3 is built from 13 residues. DNA for the CDR3: TGTGCCACCCAGACAGGGAAGGGAGAGACCCAGTACTTC. Its protein product is CATQTGKGETQYF.

J is TRBJ2-1 and V is TRBV5-1; 10 bases line up with TRBD2. J lost 6 bases, V lost 9 bases, and 12 bases had no gene match. The CDR3 spans 15 residues. Germline V gene data show CDR1 as SGHRS and CDR2 as YFSETQ. The CDR3 DNA sequence: TGCGCCACCAGTATAGCGGGAGGACTTCTCAATGAGCAGTTCTTC. Translating gives CATSIAGGLLNEQFF.

V usage is TRBV5-6 and J usage is TRBJ2-7, with D possibly being TRBD2 (5 bases). Germline V gives CDR1 SGHDT, CDR2 YYEEEE. Trimming took off 2 bases at V and 3 bases at J, with 12 bases between the two ends. The CDR3 runs to 14 residues. The chain's CDR3 is CASSFSPEGYEQYF. In nucleotides, the CDR3 is TGTGCCAGCAGCTTCTCGCCTGAGGGCTACGAGCAGTACTTC. Combining the CDR3 with reference TRBV5-6 and TRBJ2-7 gives the whole variable domain DAGVTQSPTHLIKTRGQQVTLRCSPKSGHDTVSWYQQALGQGPQFIFQYYEEEERQRGNFPDRFSGHQFPNYSSELNVNALLLGDSALYLCASSFSPEGYEQYFGPGTRLTVT.

The CDR3 sequence: CASSSLGLAGRRYFF. CDR3 in DNA: TGTGCCAGCAGCTCCCTGGGACTAGCGGGACGACGGTACTTCTTC. The chain links TRBV11-2 to TRBJ2-1; 13 bases map to TRBD2. The trim removed 4 bases at V and 16 bases at J, leaving 13 bases unmatched. CDR1 and CDR2 from the germline V gene are SGHAT and FQNNGV. The CDR3 consists of 15 residues.

The gene calls are TRBV5-1 and TRBJ1-1; perhaps TRBD1 as D (6 bases). The ends were cut back, 0 bases at V and 0 bases at J, with 12 bases in the middle. Germline V gene data show CDR1 as SGHRS and CDR2 as YFSETQ. The CDR3 consists of 16 residues. CDR3 bases: TGCGCCAGCAGCTTGGGTGGGGGCGGTATGAACACTGAAGCTTTCTTT. Translating gives CASSLGGGGMNTEAFF. The entire variable domain, with the rest obtained from reference TRBV5-1 and TRBJ1-1, is as follows: KAGVTQTPRYLIKTRGQQVTLSCSPISGHRSVSWYQQTPGQGLQFLFEYFSETQRNKGNFPGRFSGRQFSNSRSEMNVSTLELGDSALYLCASSLGGGGMNTEAFFGQGTRLTVV.

The chain carries TRBV5-8 and TRBJ1-1, with a weak D call TRBD1 (5 bases). Trimming cost V 2 bases and J 6 bases, with 14 bases left between them. This CDR3 contains 14 residues. Germline CDR1 reads SGHTS; CDR2 reads YDEGEE. The CDR3 spells CASSFRVGYPEAFF. The DNA for the CDR3 is TGTGCCAGCAGCTTCAGGGTCGGTTATCCTGAAGCTTTCTTT.

The chain couples TRBV25-1 to TRBJ2-3; tentatively, D is TRBD1 (6 bases). The CDR3 length is 15 residues. V lost 2 bases and J 0 bases, leaving 9 bases between the germline ends. Germline CDR1 MGHDK, CDR2 SYGVNS. Here the CDR3 reads CASSEGGGSTDTQYF. The DNA of the CDR3 is TGTGCCAGCAGTGAAGGGGGCGGGAGCACAGATACGCAGTATTTT.

The CDR3 bases are TGTGCCAGCAGTGGGACCGGGACAGGGAGAACCGGGGAGCTGTTTTTT. Its translation is CASSGTGTGRTGELFF. The rearrangement links TRBV6-2 or TRBV6-3 to TRBJ2-2; TRBD1 agrees at 9 bases. The CDR3 totals 16 residues. V was clipped by 5 bases and J by 5 bases; unmatched bases: 9. Germline values: CDR1 MNHEY, CDR2 SVGEGT.

V gene TRBV19 combines with J gene TRBJ2-5; 8 bases map to TRBD1. The V gene's germline CDR1 is LNHDA and CDR2 SQIVND (reference sequence). With V trimmed by 3 bases and J by 0 bases, 6 bases remained unmatched. The CDR3 is 16 residues long. Written as DNA, the CDR3 is TGTGCCAGTAGTATCGGAGGGACAGGCCACCAAGAGACCCAGTACTTC. Protein: CASSIGGTGHQETQYF.

This clone was observed a single time. The V call is TRBV11-3, the J call TRBJ1-6; D unclear. Germline assignment: CDR1 SGHNT and CDR2 YENEEA. The CDR3 consists of 16 residues. The V end was cut by 0 bases, the J end by 10 bases, with 16 bases between. The CDR3 reads CASSLERSASGSPLHF. The CDR3 DNA is TGTGCCAGCAGCTTAGAGAGATCGGCGTCGGGCTCACCCCTCCACTTT. Full variable domain (outside the CDR3, taken from reference TRBV11-3 and TRBJ1-6): EAGVVQSPRYKIIEKKQPVAFWCNPISGHNTLYWYLQNLGQGPELLIRYENEEAVDDSQLPKDRFSAERLKGVDSTLKIQPAELGDSAVYLCASSLERSASGSPLHFGNGTRLTVT.

J is TRBJ2-7 and V is TRBV28, with 10 bases aligning to TRBD2. From germline, CDR1 is MDHEN and CDR2 SYDVKM. With 4 bases clipped from V and 0 bases from J, the junction kept 9 bases outside the gene matches. CDR3 size: 17 residues. The CDR3 bases are TGTGCCAGCAGTTCCGCGGGCGGGACTAGCGTCTCCTACGAGCAGTACTTC. It translates to CASSSAGGTSVSYEQYF.

J is TRBJ2-7 and V is TRBV19; tentatively, D is TRBD2 (5 bases). V was trimmed by 8 bases and J by 5 bases, leaving 25 bases between them. The germline CDR1 and CDR2 sequences are LNHDA and SQIVND (reference sequence). The CDR3 is 16 amino acids. The CDR3 coding sequence is TGTGCCAGTGGGAGAAGGTATACGGGGAAATTCCACGAGCAGTACTTC. It yields the protein CASGRRYTGKFHEQYF.

CDR3 sequence (DNA): TGTGCCAGTAGTATCCCGGAGCGGGGAACTGAAGCTTTCTTT. It codes for CASSIPERGTEAFF. This chain uses TRBV19 with TRBJ1-1; D gene unclear. Germline CDR1 and CDR2: LNHDA and SQIVND (reference sequence). V was cut by 3 bases and J by 5 bases, with 13 bases left in between. The CDR3 length is 14 residues.

The chain carries TRBV5-1 and TRBJ2-1; D perhaps matches TRBD1 (6 bases). CDR1 is SGHRS and CDR2 is YFSETQ in the germline V gene. The V and J ends lost 3 bases and 0 bases respectively, with 16 bases between them. CDR3 length: 17 residues. CDR3 in DNA: TGCGCCAGCAGCTCCCACACCACAGGGTCCTCCTACAATGAGCAGTTCTTC. This encodes CASSSHTTGSSYNEQFF.

The chain couples TRBV7-6 to TRBJ2-1; 9 bases fit TRBD2. The CDR3 extends over 17 amino acids. The germline V gene has CDR1 SGHVS and CDR2 FNYEAQ. The junction had 14 bases not matched to a gene; V was cut back by 4 bases and J by 7 bases. This chain's CDR3 is CASSSSSSGKGVNEQFF. The CDR3 coding sequence is TGTGCCAGCAGCTCATCTTCTAGCGGGAAGGGGGTGAATGAGCAGTTCTTC.

This clone was seen only once. J is TRBJ2-1 and V is TRBV7-9; 13 nucleotides agree with TRBD2. CDR3 length: 15 residues. The V segment lost 5 bases and the J segment 7 bases; nucleotides outside the gene matches: 5. Germline-derived CDR1 and CDR2 are SEHNR and FQNEAQ (reference sequence). The CDR3 loop is CASSPLAGGGNEQFF. The CDR3 nucleotides read TGTGCCAGCAGCCCACTAGCGGGAGGGGGTAATGAGCAGTTCTTC. The variable domain in full, with the rest retrieved from reference TRBV7-9 and TRBJ2-1, is DTGVSQNPRHKITKRGQNVTFRCDPISEHNRLYWYRQTLGQGPEFLTYFQNEAQLEKSRLLSDRFSAERPKGSFSTLEIQRTEQGDSAMYLCASSPLAGGGNEQFFGPGTRLTVL.

This CDR3 reads CASSSPGRREKREGTDTQYF. As DNA, the CDR3 is TGTGCCAGCAGCTCACCGGGACGAAGGGAAAAGAGGGAGGGCACAGATACGCAGTATTTT. This chain links TRBV5-4 with TRBJ2-3, with D possibly being TRBD2 (6 bases). CDR1 is SGHNT and CDR2 is YYREEE in the germline V gene (reference sequence). CDR3 length: 20 residues. V shed 3 bases and J shed 1 base, with 27 bases lying between them.

This rearrangement joins TRBV10-3 to TRBJ1-2; possibly TRBD1 for D (5 bases). CDR3 length: 15 amino acids. V was cut by 6 bases and J by 0 bases, with 14 bases left in between. Germline CDR1 and CDR2: ENHRY and SYGVKD. The CDR3 bases are TGTGCCATCAGAGGGTCGAGGGGACCTAACTATGGCTACACCTTC. This encodes CAIRGSRGPNYGYTF.

The table lists this clone with a count of one. The chain recombines TRBV10-3 with TRBJ1-1; D gene uncertain. This CDR3 contains 13 residues. Germline V gene data show CDR1 as ENHRY and CDR2 as SYGVKD. Trimming shortened V by 6 bases and J by 1 base, and 9 bases separated the two germline ends. The CDR3 coding sequence is TGTGCCATCAGGAACCGGACGAACACTGAAGCTTTCTTT. Amino acids: CAIRNRTNTEAFF.

This clone was observed a few times. The chain has TRBV7-9 and TRBJ2-7; TRBD1 is a possible D gene (6 bases). The CDR3 length is 15 residues. V was shortened by 1 base and J by 3 bases, with 13 bases between the two germline ends. The V gene's germline CDR1 is SEHNR and CDR2 FQNEAQ (reference sequence). The CDR3 is CASSLGNRGSYEQYF. The CDR3 nucleotides are TGTGCCAGCAGCTTAGGAAATAGGGGGAGCTACGAGCAGTACTTC. Looking up the rest from reference TRBV7-9 and TRBJ2-7 gives the full variable domain: DTGVSQNPRHKITKRGQNVTFRCDPISEHNRLYWYRQTLGQGPEFLTYFQNEAQLEKSRLLSDRFSAERPKGSFSTLEIQRTEQGDSAMYLCASSLGNRGSYEQYFGPGTRLTVT.

This clone was seen more than once but under ten times. J is TRBJ1-4 and V is TRBV19; unclear D gene. This CDR3 is built from 13 residues. CDR1 is LNHDA and CDR2 is SQIVND in the germline V gene (reference sequence). Trimming cost V 3 bases and J 8 bases, with 10 bases left between them. CDR3: CASSIGSSEKLFF. DNA for the CDR3: TGTGCCAGTAGTATCGGCTCAAGCGAAAAACTGTTTTTT. Drawing the rest from reference TRBV19 and TRBJ1-4, the complete variable domain is DGGITQSPKYLFRKEGQNVTLSCEQNLNHDAMYWYRQDPGQGLRLIYYSQIVNDFQKGDIAEGYSVSREKKESFPLTVTSAQKNPTAFYLCASSIGSSEKLFFGSGTQLSVL.

The chain has TRBV3-1 (or the pseudogene TRBV3-2) and TRBJ1-5, with no clear D. Germline CDR1 reads LGHDT; CDR2 reads YNNKEL (reference sequence). This CDR3 has 15 amino acids. V was clipped by 1 base and J by 2 bases, with 9 bases between them. The CDR3 loop is CASSQGGGGNQPQHF. Written as DNA, the CDR3 is TGTGCCAGCAGCCAAGGGGGTGGGGGCAATCAGCCCCAGCATTTT.